A selection of T cell receptor beta chains follows, all from one sample in a study of blood T cells in healthy people across ages. TCRdb fed the 5' RACE reads into MiXCR, producing one record per CDR3 protein. The sample yields some 790,000 distinct CDR3 sequences, 29% seen once. The sequenced sample was blood. The receptors stem from a woman over 75 in good health. Each CDR3 is given with its conserved first and last residue. The order of the fields is V gene, J gene, CDR3 length, clone size, D gene, CDR3 DNA, CDR3 protein. D genes are given only for firm matches. Size values are once, few and many counts, or a class for expanded clones, and some rows have none.

TRBV6-2/TRBV6-3,TRBJ1-5,14,many,.,TGTGCCAGCAGTTACCCCCCGGGCGTTCAGCCCCAGCATTTT,CASSYPPGVQPQHF
TRBV20-1,TRBJ2-5,15,many,.,TGCAGTGCTAGTAGTCCCGGACAGCTTCAAGAGACCCAGTACTTC,CSASSPGQLQETQYF
TRBV5-4,TRBJ2-6,20,.,TRBD2,TGTGCCAGCAGCTTGGGGGCCACTAGCGGGGGGGCGCGTGGGGCCAACGTCCTGACTTTC,CASSLGATSGGARGANVLTF
TRBV6-2/TRBV6-3,TRBJ2-1,14,once,.,TGTGCCAGCCGGGACCATAGCTCCTACAATGAGCAGTTCTTC,CASRDHSSYNEQFF
TRBV7-3,TRBJ2-3,14,.,.,TGTGCCAGCAGCTCGGGCGCTAGCGCAGATACGCAGTATTTT,CASSSGASADTQYF
TRBV7-2,TRBJ2-3,15,.,TRBD2,TGTGCCAGCAGCCCCCGGACTAGCGGGCGAGATACGCAGTATTTT,CASSPRTSGRDTQYF
TRBV7-2,TRBJ2-4,14,many,.,TGTGCCAGCAGCTTAGGGACAGCCAAAAACATTCAGTACTTC,CASSLGTAKNIQYF
TRBV20-1,TRBJ2-3,11,many,.,TGCAGTGCTCTCCCAGCGGATACGCAGTATTTT,CSALPADTQYF
TRBV14,TRBJ2-7,16,few,TRBD2,TGTGCCAGCAGCACAGTGGGGAGGGAGAGCTCCTACGAGCAGTACTTC,CASSTVGRESSYEQYF
TRBV5-1,TRBJ2-3,18,many,TRBD2,TGCGCCAGCAGCTGGGGACTAGCGGGGGGAGTTAGCACAGATACGCAGTATTTT,CASSWGLAGGVSTDTQYF
TRBV6-2/TRBV6-3,TRBJ1-5,14,.,TRBD1,TGTGCCAGCAGCAACAGGGGGTCACCTCAGCCCCAGCATTTT,CASSNRGSPQPQHF
TRBV7-9,TRBJ2-6,15,once,.,TGTGCCAGCAGTATCAGGGTTGCTGGGGCCAACGTCCTGACTTTC,CASSIRVAGANVLTF
TRBV7-2,TRBJ2-4,18,many,.,TGTGCCAGCCGTCCCCTCCCCCGAGGTGGCCGGGAAAAAAACATTCAGTACTTC,CASRPLPRGGREKNIQYF
TRBV29-1,TRBJ2-5,11,many,.,TGCAGCGTGACAGGACAAGAGACCCAGTACTTC,CSVTGQETQYF
TRBV4-3,TRBJ1-5,15,many,.,TGCGCCAGCAGCCAAGAAAGGGGGAGGGGTCAGCCCCAGCATTTT,CASSQERGRGQPQHF
TRBV5-6,TRBJ2-7,13,.,TRBD2,TGTGCCAGCAGCCCGGGACTATTCGACGAGCAGTACTTC,CASSPGLFDEQYF
TRBV24-1,TRBJ2-1,16,.,TRBD1,TGTGCCACCGGCAACAGTCCGGGACAGGGGTACAATGAGCAGTTCTTC,CATGNSPGQGYNEQFF
TRBV10-2,TRBJ1-1,14,.,.,TGCGCCAGCAGTCCTGACGGAGTTAACACTGAAGCTTTCTTT,CASSPDGVNTEAFF
TRBV27,TRBJ1-1,15,many,TRBD1,TGTGCCAGCAGTCCGGACAGGGGGCACGGCACTGAAGCTTTCTTT,CASSPDRGHGTEAFF
TRBV27,TRBJ1-4,13,.,.,TGTGCCAGCAGACAGGGAACTAATGAAAAACTGTTTTTT,CASRQGTNEKLFF
TRBV20-1,TRBJ2-3,15,many,TRBD2,TGCAGTGCTAGTTCTTCTAGCGGGGTGACAGATACGCAGTATTTT,CSASSSSGVTDTQYF
TRBV5-1,TRBJ2-3,14,.,TRBD2,TGCGCCAGCAGCGCGGGACTAGCACAAGATACGCAGTATTTT,CASSAGLAQDTQYF
TRBV27,TRBJ2-7,16,many,.,TGTGCCAGCAGTTTATCGGCCGGACCGGAGAGGTGGGAGCAGTACTTC,CASSLSAGPERWEQYF
TRBV5-6,TRBJ2-5,14,.,.,TGTGCCAGCAACCTCGACAAGTACCAAGAGACCCAGTACTTC,CASNLDKYQETQYF
TRBV5-1,TRBJ1-1,16,few,TRBD1,TGCGCCAGCAGCGTAAACAGGGGGCAGGGGAACACTGAAGCTTTCTTT,CASSVNRGQGNTEAFF
TRBV29-1,TRBJ2-4,11,.,.,TGCAGCGTTGAGTGGGGGGACATTCAGTACTTC,CSVEWGDIQYF
TRBV24-1,TRBJ2-1,16,many,TRBD2,TGTGCCACCAGTGATTCCCTAGCGGGGGGCCAGGATGAGCAGTTCTTC,CATSDSLAGGQDEQFF
TRBV5-1,TRBJ2-2,14,.,.,TGCGCCAGCAGCTTGGCGTCTAACACCAGGGAGCAGTTTTTT,CASSLASNTREQFF
TRBV4-1,TRBJ2-1,15,.,.,TGCGCCAGCAGCCAAGCCGCGGGGGCCTTCAACGAGCAGTTCTTC,CASSQAAGAFNEQFF
TRBV20-1,TRBJ1-1,16,many,.,TGCAGTGCTAGAGGGGGGATGGGCCCCAGGGGCACTGAAGCTTTCTTT,CSARGGMGPRGTEAFF
TRBV28,TRBJ2-1,14,many,TRBD2,TGTGCCAGCACTACGGGGGGGGGCTACAATGAGCAGTTCTTC,CASTTGGGYNEQFF
TRBV11-2,TRBJ2-7,14,.,TRBD1,TGTGCCAGCAGCCACCGACAGGGGTACAATGAGCAGTACTTC,CASSHRQGYNEQYF
TRBV6-2/TRBV6-3,TRBJ1-2,16,.,TRBD1,TGTGCCAGCAGTCAACCCCAGAAGACAGGGGGCAATGGCTACACCTTC,CASSQPQKTGGNGYTF